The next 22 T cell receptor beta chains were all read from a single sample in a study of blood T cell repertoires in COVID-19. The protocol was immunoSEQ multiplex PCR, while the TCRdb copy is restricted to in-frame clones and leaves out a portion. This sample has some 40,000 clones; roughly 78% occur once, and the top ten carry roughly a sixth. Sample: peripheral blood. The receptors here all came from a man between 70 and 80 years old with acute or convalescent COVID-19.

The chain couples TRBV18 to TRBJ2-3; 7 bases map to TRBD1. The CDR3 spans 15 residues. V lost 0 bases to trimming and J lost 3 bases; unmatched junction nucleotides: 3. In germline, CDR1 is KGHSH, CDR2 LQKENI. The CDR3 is CASSPPVRGTDTQYF. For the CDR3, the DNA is TGTGCCAGCTCACCACCTGTCAGGGGGACAGATACGCAGTATTTT.

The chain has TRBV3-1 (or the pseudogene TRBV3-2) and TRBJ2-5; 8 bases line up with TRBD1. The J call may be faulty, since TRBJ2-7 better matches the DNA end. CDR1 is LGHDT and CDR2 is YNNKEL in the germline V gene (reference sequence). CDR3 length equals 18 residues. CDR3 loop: CASSQYMGDWTGSYEQYF. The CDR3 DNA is TGTGCCAGCAGCCAATACATGGGGGATTGGACAGGGTCCTACGAGCAGTACTTC.

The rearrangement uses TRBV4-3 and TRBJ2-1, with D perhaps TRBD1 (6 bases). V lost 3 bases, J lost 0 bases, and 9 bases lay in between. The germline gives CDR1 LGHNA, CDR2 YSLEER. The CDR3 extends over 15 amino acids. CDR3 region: CASSHDRSSYNEQFF. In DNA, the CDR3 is TGCGCCAGCAGCCATGACAGGAGCTCCTACAATGAGCAGTTCTTC.

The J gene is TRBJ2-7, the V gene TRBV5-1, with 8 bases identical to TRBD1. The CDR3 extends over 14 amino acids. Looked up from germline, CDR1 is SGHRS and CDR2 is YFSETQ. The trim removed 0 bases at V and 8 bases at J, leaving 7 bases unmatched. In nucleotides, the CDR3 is TGCGCCAGCAGCTTGGGGGGACAGGAGGACAAGCAGTACTTC. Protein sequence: CASSLGGQEDKQYF.

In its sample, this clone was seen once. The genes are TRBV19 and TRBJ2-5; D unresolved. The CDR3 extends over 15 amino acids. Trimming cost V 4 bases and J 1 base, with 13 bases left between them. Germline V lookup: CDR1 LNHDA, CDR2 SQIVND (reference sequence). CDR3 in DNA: TGTGCCAGTAGTACCCTATCCATGCCCCAAGAGACCCAGTACTTC. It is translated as CASSTLSMPQETQYF.

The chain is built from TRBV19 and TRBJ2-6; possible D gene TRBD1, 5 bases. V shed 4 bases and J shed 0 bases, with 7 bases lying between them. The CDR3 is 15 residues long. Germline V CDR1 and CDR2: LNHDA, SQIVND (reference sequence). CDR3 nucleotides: TGTGCCAGTAGTAAGGGGTTCTCTGGGGCCAACGTCCTGACTTTC. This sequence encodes CASSKGFSGANVLTF.

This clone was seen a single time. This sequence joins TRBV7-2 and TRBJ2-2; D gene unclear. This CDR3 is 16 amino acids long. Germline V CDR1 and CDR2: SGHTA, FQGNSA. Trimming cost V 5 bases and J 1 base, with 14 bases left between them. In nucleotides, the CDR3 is TGTGCCAGCAGCCCAAGCGCCGCCATGAACACCGGGGAGCTGTTTTTT. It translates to CASSPSAAMNTGELFF.

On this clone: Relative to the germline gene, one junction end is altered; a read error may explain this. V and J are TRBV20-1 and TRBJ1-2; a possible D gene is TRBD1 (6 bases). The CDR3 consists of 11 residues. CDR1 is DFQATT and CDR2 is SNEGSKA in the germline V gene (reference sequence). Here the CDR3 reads CSPVRKDSPAF. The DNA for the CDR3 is TGCAGCCCGGTTAGAAAGGACAGCCCGGCCTTC.

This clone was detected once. DNA of the CDR3: TGTGCCAGCAGCCCCTACTCCCGCGGAGGGGCTTTCTTT. This sequence encodes CASSPYSRGGAFF. The V call is TRBV14, the J call TRBJ1-1; the D is unclear. CDR1 and CDR2 from the germline V gene are SGHDN and FVKESK. The CDR3 runs to 13 residues. The ends were cut back, 4 bases at V and 11 bases at J, with 17 bases in the middle.

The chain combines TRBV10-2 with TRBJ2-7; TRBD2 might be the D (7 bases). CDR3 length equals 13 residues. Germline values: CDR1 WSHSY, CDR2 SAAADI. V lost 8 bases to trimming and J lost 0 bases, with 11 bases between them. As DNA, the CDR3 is TGCGCCAGCGGGAGGGGGAGCTCCTACGAGCAGTACTTC. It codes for CASGRGSSYEQYF.

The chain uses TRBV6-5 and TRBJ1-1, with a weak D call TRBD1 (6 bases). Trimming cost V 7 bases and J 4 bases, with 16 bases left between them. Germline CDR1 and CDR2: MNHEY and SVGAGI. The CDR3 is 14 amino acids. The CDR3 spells CASIGTGKATEAFF. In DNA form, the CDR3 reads TGTGCCAGCATCGGTACAGGGAAGGCCACTGAAGCTTTCTTT.

The CDR3 is CSVEGTELYEQYF. CDR3 DNA: TGCAGCGTTGAGGGGACAGAGCTATACGAGCAGTACTTC. V usage is TRBV29-1 and J usage is TRBJ2-7; 7 bases align to TRBD1. Unmatched junction bases numbered 6, after V lost 3 bases and J lost 4 bases. Germline V gene lookup returns CDR1 SQVTM and CDR2 ANQGSEA. The CDR3 totals 13 residues.

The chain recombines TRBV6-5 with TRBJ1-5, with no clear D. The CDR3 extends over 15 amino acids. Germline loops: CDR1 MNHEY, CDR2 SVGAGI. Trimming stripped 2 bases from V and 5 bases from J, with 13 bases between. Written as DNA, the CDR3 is TGTGCCAGCAGTTACCAAAGACCTGGAGATCAGCCCCAGCATTTT. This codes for CASSYQRPGDQPQHF.

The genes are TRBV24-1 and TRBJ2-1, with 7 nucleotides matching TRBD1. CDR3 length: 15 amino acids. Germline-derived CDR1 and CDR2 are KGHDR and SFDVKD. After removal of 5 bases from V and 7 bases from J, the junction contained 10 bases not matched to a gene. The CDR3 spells CATSVLGGGGNEQFF. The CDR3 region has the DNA TGTGCCACCAGTGTCTTAGGGGGCGGTGGGAATGAGCAGTTCTTC.

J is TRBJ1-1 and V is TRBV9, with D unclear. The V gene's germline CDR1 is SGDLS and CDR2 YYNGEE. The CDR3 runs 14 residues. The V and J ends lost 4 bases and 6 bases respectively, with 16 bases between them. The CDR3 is CASSQTNGVSEAFF. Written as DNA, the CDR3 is TGTGCCAGCAGCCAAACCAACGGGGTTTCTGAAGCTTTCTTT. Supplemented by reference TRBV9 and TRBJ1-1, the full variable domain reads DSGVTQTPKHLITATGQRVTLRCSPRSGDLSVYWYQQSLDQGLQFLIQYYNGEERAKGNILERFSAQQFPDLHSELNLSSLELGDSALYFCASSQTNGVSEAFFGQGTRLTVV.

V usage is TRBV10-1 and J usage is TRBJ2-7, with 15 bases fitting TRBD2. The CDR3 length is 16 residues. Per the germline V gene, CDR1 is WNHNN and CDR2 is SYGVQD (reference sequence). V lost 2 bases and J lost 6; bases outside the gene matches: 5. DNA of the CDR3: TGCGCCAGCAGTGAGCCTGGGACTAGCGGGAGGACCGAGCAGTACTTC. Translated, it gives CASSEPGTSGRTEQYF.

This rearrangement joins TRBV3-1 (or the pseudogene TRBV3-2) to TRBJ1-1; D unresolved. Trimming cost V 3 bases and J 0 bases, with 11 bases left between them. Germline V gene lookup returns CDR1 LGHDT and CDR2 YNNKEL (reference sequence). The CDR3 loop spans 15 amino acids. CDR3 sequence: CASSQYGAMNTEAFF. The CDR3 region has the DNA TGTGCCAGCAGCCAGTACGGAGCGATGAACACTGAAGCTTTCTTT.

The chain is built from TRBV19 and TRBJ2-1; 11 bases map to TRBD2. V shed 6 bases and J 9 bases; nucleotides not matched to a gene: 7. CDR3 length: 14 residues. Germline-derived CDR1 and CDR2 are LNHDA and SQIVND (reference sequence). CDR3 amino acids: CASRTSGSNSEQFF. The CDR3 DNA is TGTGCCAGTAGAACTAGCGGGAGTAATAGTGAGCAGTTCTTC.

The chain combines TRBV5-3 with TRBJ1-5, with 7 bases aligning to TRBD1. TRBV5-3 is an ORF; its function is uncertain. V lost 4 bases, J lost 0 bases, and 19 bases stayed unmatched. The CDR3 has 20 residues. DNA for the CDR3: TGTGCCAGAAGCGTAGGATACCGGGACAGCCTCTCTAATAGCAATCAGCCCCAGCATTTT. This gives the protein CARSVGYRDSLSNSNQPQHF.

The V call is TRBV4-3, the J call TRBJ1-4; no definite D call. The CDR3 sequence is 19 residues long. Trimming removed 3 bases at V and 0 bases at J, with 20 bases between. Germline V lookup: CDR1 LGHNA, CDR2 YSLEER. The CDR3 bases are TGCGCCAGCAGCCAGATATGGGAGGAGCCGGGAACAACTAATGAAAAACTGTTTTTT. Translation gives CASSQIWEEPGTTNEKLFF.

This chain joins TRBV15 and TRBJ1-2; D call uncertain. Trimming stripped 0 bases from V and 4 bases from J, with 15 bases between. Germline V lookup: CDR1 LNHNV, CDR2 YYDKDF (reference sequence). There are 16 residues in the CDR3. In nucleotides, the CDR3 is TGTGCCACCAGCAGAGATTGGTCGTATGGAGTCTATGGCTACACCTTC. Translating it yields CATSRDWSYGVYGYTF.

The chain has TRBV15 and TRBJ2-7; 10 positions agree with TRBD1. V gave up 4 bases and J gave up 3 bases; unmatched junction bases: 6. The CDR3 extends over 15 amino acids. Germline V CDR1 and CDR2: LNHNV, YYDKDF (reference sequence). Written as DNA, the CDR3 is TGTGCCACCAGCACCCTAAGGGACAGGGGCTACGAGCAGTACTTC. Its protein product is CATSTLRDRGYEQYF.